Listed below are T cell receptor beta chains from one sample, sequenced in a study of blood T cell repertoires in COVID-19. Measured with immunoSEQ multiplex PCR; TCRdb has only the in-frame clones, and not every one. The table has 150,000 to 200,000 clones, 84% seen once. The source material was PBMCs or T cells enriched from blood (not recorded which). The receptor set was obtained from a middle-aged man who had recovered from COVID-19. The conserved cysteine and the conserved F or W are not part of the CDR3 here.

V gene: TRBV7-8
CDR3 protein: ASSSGTSANQPQH

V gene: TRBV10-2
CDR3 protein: ASSEPLGYYEQY

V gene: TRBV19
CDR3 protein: ASSIRPGNVNTEAF

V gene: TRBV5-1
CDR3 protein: ASSLAVQGLNSPLH

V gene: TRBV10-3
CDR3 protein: AISEGQDNSPLH

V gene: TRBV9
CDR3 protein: ASSVVTSGAYNEQF

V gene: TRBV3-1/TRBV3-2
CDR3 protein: ASSQPFRGGDGEKLF

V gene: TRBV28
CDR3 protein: ASSLRGNTIY

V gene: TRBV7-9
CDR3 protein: ASSLLGQGDGYT

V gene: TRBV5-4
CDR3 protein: ASSDQGDEKLF

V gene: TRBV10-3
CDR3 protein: AISVGSDSYNEKLF

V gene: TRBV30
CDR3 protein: AWSALGGEDGYT

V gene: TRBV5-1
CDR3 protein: ASSDQTGGGTEAF

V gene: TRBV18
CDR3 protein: ASSPTGLNTEAF

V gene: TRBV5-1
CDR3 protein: ASSLAFDEQY

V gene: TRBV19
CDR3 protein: ASAGDRDTGELF

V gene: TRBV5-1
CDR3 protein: ASSSGQGGETQY

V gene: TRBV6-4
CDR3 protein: ASSAGGGNSPLH

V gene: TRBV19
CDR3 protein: ASLGGKGRGTEAF

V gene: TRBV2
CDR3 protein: ASRPPGLAGGNEQF

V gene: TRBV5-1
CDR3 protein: ASSADGSSYNSPLH

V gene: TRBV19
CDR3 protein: ASSSRDTAGPQH

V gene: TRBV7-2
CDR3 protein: ASSPQGYNEQF

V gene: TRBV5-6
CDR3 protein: ASRRTGAGNTIY

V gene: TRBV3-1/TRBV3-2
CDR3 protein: ASSQFQGYEQY

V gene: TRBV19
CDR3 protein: ASSEGQTGNQPQH

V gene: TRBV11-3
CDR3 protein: ASSLGSGTEAF

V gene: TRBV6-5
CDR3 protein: ASSDSGAPRYEQY

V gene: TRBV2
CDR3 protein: ASLRSSYNSPLH

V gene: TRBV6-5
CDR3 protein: ASSRTIDGYT

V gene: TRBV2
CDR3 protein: ASDSDSNQPQH

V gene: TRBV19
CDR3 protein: ASSITTGDYGYT

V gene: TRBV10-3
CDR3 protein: AIGSGQGVGAF

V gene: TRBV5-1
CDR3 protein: ASSTGGTHTGELF

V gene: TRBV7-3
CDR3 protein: ASSLGLAGYQETQY

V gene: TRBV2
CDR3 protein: ASSEGTGAT

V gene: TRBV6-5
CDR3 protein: ASSLSQGMNYGYT

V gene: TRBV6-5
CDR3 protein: ASSYLTGSGNTIY

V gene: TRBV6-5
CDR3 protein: ASSYLGQGNTIY

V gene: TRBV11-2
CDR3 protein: ASSGGLAGGNEQF